These T cell receptor beta chains were read from a single sample in a study of cytomegalovirus exposure and HLA in healthy donors. Assay used: immunoSEQ multiplex PCR; TCRdb lists only in-frame clones, some missing. The sample contains 110,000 or so clones, 65% to 80% of which appear only once. Sequencing was performed on PBMCs. The receptors here all came from a male donor in good health and CMV-seronegative. CDR3s include the opening cysteine and the closing phenylalanine or tryptophan. A D gene is named only where the DNA matches it firmly. A clone size is listed for some rows: how often the clone was seen (once, few, many), or a class if it is expanded.

d_call	v_call	clone_size	j_call	cdr3_nt	cdr3_aa
TRBD1	TRBV2	NA	TRBJ2-1	TGTGCCAGCAGTGTTGAAGGGGGCGAAAACAATGAGCAGTTCTTC	CASSVEGGENNEQFF
NA	TRBV5-1	NA	TRBJ2-7	TGCGCCAGCAGCTTGGGGCAGCCAGGGAAGGCCTCCTACGAGCAGTACTTC	CASSLGQPGKASYEQYF
TRBD2	TRBV5-1	few	TRBJ2-1	TGCGCCAGCAGCTTGGTTCCTAGCGGGAGGTTCGGGGGCAATGAGCAGTTCTTC	CASSLVPSGRFGGNEQFF
TRBD1	TRBV13	NA	TRBJ2-3	TGTGCCAGCAGCTCCGGGACAGCCACTAGCACAGATACGCAGTATTTT	CASSSGTATSTDTQYF
TRBD1	TRBV27	NA	TRBJ2-3	TGTGCCAGCAGTCCGGAACAGGGGACCACAGATACGCAGTATTTT	CASSPEQGTTDTQYF
TRBD1	TRBV6-5	NA	TRBJ1-5	TGTGCCAGCAGTAGACAGGGTGATCAGCCCCAGCATTTT	CASSRQGDQPQHF
NA	TRBV5-1	NA	TRBJ2-3	TGCGCCAGCAGCTCTAGCACAGATACGCAGTATTTT	CASSSSTDTQYF
NA	TRBV5-4	NA	TRBJ1-1	TGTGCCAGCAGCTTGGCTACCTGGCAGGGAAACACTGAAGCTTTCTTT	CASSLATWQGNTEAFF
NA	TRBV6-6	NA	TRBJ1-1	TGTGCCAGCATCAGGGAGGGAATGAACACTGAAGCTTTCTTT	CASIREGMNTEAFF
TRBD1	TRBV6-5	few	TRBJ2-7	TGTGCCAGCAGTTACTCGACAGGGGGAAACTACGAGCAGTACTTC	CASSYSTGGNYEQYF
NA	TRBV18	NA	TRBJ1-2	TGTGCCAGCTCACCGTCGACAGACTATGGCTACACCTTC	CASSPSTDYGYTF
TRBD2	TRBV7-9	NA	TRBJ2-7	TGTGCCAGCAGTCCCACCAACCGCGGGAGAGGGGAGCAGTACTTC	CASSPTNRGRGEQYF
NA	TRBV20-1	NA	TRBJ2-7	TGCAGTGCGCGACGGGGTTACGAGCAGTACTTC	CSARRGYEQYF
TRBD2	TRBV20-1	few	TRBJ2-1	TGCAGTGCTACTAGCGGTTTACCGTTCTTC	CSATSGLPFF
TRBD2	TRBV2	NA	TRBJ2-1	TGTGCCAGCAGGGCCCGGACTAGCGGGTCCTACAATGAGCAGTTCTTC	CASRARTSGSYNEQFF
NA	TRBV7-9	few	TRBJ1-1	TGTGCCAGCCTAGCCACACCGGGGAACACTGAAGCTTTCTTT	CASLATPGNTEAFF
NA	TRBV5-1	medium-sized	TRBJ2-7	TGCGCCAGCAGCCTTACAGGCGTTAACCCCTACGAGCAGTACTTC	CASSLTGVNPYEQYF
TRBD2	TRBV5-6	NA	TRBJ2-2	TGTGCCAGCAGCTTAGCGGGAGCTAACACCGGGGAGCTGTTTTTT	CASSLAGANTGELFF
TRBD2	TRBV19	NA	TRBJ2-1	TGTGCCAGTAGCGCGGGGACTAGCGTCTACAATGAGCAGTTCTTC	CASSAGTSVYNEQFF
NA	TRBV28	NA	TRBJ1-2	TGTGCCAGCAGTTCTCACCCGGGCAGGGAACGCTACGGCTACACCTTC	CASSSHPGRERYGYTF
TRBD1	TRBV4-1	NA	TRBJ2-1	TGCGCCAGCAGGATTGGACAGGGAGCCTACAATGAGCAGTTCTTC	CASRIGQGAYNEQFF
TRBD2	TRBV27	NA	TRBJ2-7	TGTGCCAGCAGTTCGGGGACTAGCGGTTTCTTTGGTTACGAGCAGTACTTC	CASSSGTSGFFGYEQYF
NA	TRBV18	NA	TRBJ2-7	TGTGCCAGCTCACCGTCACAGGGTGACTACGAGCAGTACTTC	CASSPSQGDYEQYF
TRBD2	TRBV10-1	NA	TRBJ2-7	TGCGCCAGCAGTCCTAGCGGGTCCTACGAGCAGTACTTC	CASSPSGSYEQYF
NA	TRBV27	NA	TRBJ2-7	TGTGCCAGCAGTTTTAACCACGAGCAGTACTTC	CASSFNHEQYF
TRBD1	TRBV9	NA	TRBJ2-2	TGTGCCAGCAGCGACCCGACAGGGGGTCTCCCCGGGGAGCTGTTTTTT	CASSDPTGGLPGELFF
TRBD1	TRBV11-3	NA	TRBJ1-1	TGTGCCAGCAGCTTAGGTTATTCGGGACAGGGTTTTACTCGCACTGAAGCTTTCTTT	CASSLGYSGQGFTRTEAFF
TRBD1	TRBV5-6	NA	TRBJ1-1	TGTGCCAGCAGCTTGGCGGGGACAGGGAACACTGAAGCTTTCTTT	CASSLAGTGNTEAFF
TRBD1	TRBV7-9	NA	TRBJ1-1	TGTGCCAGCAGCCCTACTCCGGGACAGCTCACTGAAGCTTTCTTT	CASSPTPGQLTEAFF
NA	TRBV7-9	once	TRBJ1-1	TGTGCCAGCAGCGATCAGGTAGTGGCTTTCTTT	CASSDQVVAFF
TRBD2	TRBV15	NA	TRBJ2-7	TGTGCCACCAGCAGAGGGACTAGAACGTTCGAGCAGTACTTC	CATSRGTRTFEQYF
TRBD1	TRBV2	NA	TRBJ2-3	TGTGCCAGCAGTGGGTTCAGGGGGCATAGCACAGATACGCAGTATTTT	CASSGFRGHSTDTQYF
NA	TRBV2	NA	TRBJ2-5	TGTGCCAGCAGTGAAATACAGGAGCAAGAGACCCAGTACTTC	CASSEIQEQETQYF
NA	TRBV6-5	NA	TRBJ2-1	TGTGCCAGCAGTTACTCGGAGGGGGGGTACAATGAGCAGTTCTTC	CASSYSEGGYNEQFF
NA	TRBV5-6	few	TRBJ1-1	TGTGCCAGCAGCTTGGTCCAGTCTGAAGCTTTCTTT	CASSLVQSEAFF
NA	TRBV27	NA	TRBJ2-7	TGTGCCAGCAGTTTTCAGGGTTACTCCTACGAGCAGTACTTC	CASSFQGYSYEQYF
TRBD1	TRBV5-1	NA	TRBJ2-7	TGCGCCAGCAGCTTGGGACAGGGGGCGTACGAGCAGTACTTC	CASSLGQGAYEQYF
TRBD1	TRBV5-4	NA	TRBJ2-5	TGTGCCAGCAGGATGACAGGGACCGAGACCCAGTACTTC	CASRMTGTETQYF
NA	TRBV7-2	NA	TRBJ1-3	TGTGCCAGCAGCTTAGAACGCAGGCGTGGAAACACCATATATTTT	CASSLERRRGNTIYF
TRBD1	TRBV7-3	few	TRBJ2-7	TGTGCCAGCAGCTCTGGGACAGGGGGCGAGCAGTACTTC	CASSSGTGGEQYF